This T cell receptor beta chain was identified in a study of radiation and T cells in renal cell carcinoma. Study summary: Nephrectomy followed 15 Gy stereotactic body radiation by 4 weeks. Study-level findings and limits: In blood, top tumor clones expanded by 2 weeks, shrinking by 4.

Measured with immunoSEQ multiplex PCR; TCRdb has only the in-frame clones, and not every one. Counted here are roughly 150,000 clones, 87% occurring once; the ten biggest clones make up 10% to 15%. The length of the CDR3 is 15 residues. Germline CDR1 and CDR2: SGHTA and FQGNSA. The V gene lost 4 bases and the J gene lost 7 bases, with 14 bases spanning the gap. Points on this clone: The antigen is not known.

As for time point: blood 2 weeks post-SBRT. Treatment given: 15 Gy SBRT to primary tumor, nephrectomy 4 weeks later. Radiation-treated patients gave blood at baseline, week 2 and week 4. Clear cell pathology was present in this patient's renal cell carcinoma. This chain joins TRBV7-2 and TRBJ1-6; D is uncertain. Source: blood, taken from a patient whose treatment included radiotherapy and nephrectomy. The sequence was obtained from a woman in her forties or fifties with renal cell carcinoma. For the CDR3, the DNA is TGTGCCAGCAGCTCACAGTCCGCATTCAATTCACCCCTCCACTTT. Amino acid sequence: CASSSQSAFNSPLHF.